These 17 T cell receptor beta chains came from one sample sequenced in a study of identical twins. MiXCR was run by TCRdb on the 5' RACE reads, yielding one entry per CDR3 protein. The data show about 720,000 distinct CDR3 sequences, 18% seen once. Separately, the same data were catalogued under a study of T cells expressing NK-cell markers.

The sequencing input was PBMCs. The receptors come from a woman aged 18-35 years in good health.

This chain links TRBV6-5 with TRBJ2-1; 15 bases match TRBD2. Trimming at V came to 0 bases and at J to 9 bases, leaving 3 bases not matched to a gene. CDR3 length: 16 residues. In germline, CDR1 is MNHEY, CDR2 SVGAGI. CDR3 in amino acids: CASSYSRGLAGGEQFF. In nucleotides, the CDR3 is TGTGCCAGCAGTTACTCGCGGGGACTAGCGGGAGGTGAGCAGTTCTTC.

The CDR3 spells CASSHKRGGDRDYEQYF. CDR3 nucleotide sequence: TGTGCCAGCAGTCATAAAAGGGGGGGGGACAGGGACTACGAGCAGTACTTC. This rearrangement joins TRBV12-3 or TRBV12-4 to TRBJ2-7; 9 nucleotides agree with TRBD1. V dropped 5 bases and J dropped 3; count of bases not matched to a gene: 14. The CDR3 has 17 amino acids.

This clonotype was observed many times. The chain links TRBV4-1 to TRBJ2-7, with D possibly TRBD2 on 5 matching bases. Germline CDR1 and CDR2: MGHRA and YSYEKL. The V and J ends lost 0 bases and 6 bases respectively, with 12 bases between them. This CDR3 spans 14 amino acids. CDR3 residues: CASSQEGRISEQYF. The CDR3 coding sequence is TGCGCCAGCAGCCAAGAGGGGAGAATTTCCGAGCAGTACTTC.

In this sample, this clonotype turned up many times. J is TRBJ2-1 and V is TRBV3-1; D unresolved. Germline loops: CDR1 LGHDT, CDR2 YNNKEL (reference sequence). Trimming shortened V by 6 bases and J by 1 base, and 13 bases separated the two germline ends. The CDR3 extends over 15 amino acids. CDR3 residues: CASSGTLPSYNEQFF. Written as DNA, the CDR3 is TGTGCCAGCAGTGGTACCCTCCCGTCCTACAATGAGCAGTTCTTC.

V is TRBV5-5 and J is TRBJ1-1; D remains unclear. The germline CDR1 and CDR2 sequences are SGHKS and YYEKEE (reference sequence). V lost 2 bases and J lost 4, with 15 bases in between. The CDR3 is made up of 15 amino acids. CDR3 nucleotides: TGTGCCAGCAGCTTCAGACGGACGGTTAGCACTGAAGCTTTCTTT. Protein sequence: CASSFRRTVSTEAFF. Based on the CDR3 plus reference TRBV5-5 and TRBJ1-1, the full variable domain is DAGVTQSPTHLIKTRGQQVTLRCSPISGHKSVSWYQQVLGQGPQFIFQYYEKEERGRGNFPDRFSARQFPNYSSELNVNALLLGDSALYLCASSFRRTVSTEAFFGQGTRLTVV.

The table lists this clonotype with a few counts. This sequence joins TRBV5-1 and TRBJ2-1, with 13 bases fitting TRBD2. CDR1 and CDR2 (germline): SGHRS, YFSETQ. The CDR3 spans 17 residues. After removal of 4 bases from V and 4 bases from J, the junction contained 8 bases not matched to a gene. In DNA, the CDR3 is TGCGCCAGCAGCCTGACTAGCGGGGGGACCTCATACAATGAGCAGTTCTTC. Its protein is CASSLTSGGTSYNEQFF.

The sample holds a few counts of this clonotype. CDR3 loop: CASTSGGSGNIQYF. For the CDR3, the DNA is TGTGCCAGTACCTCCGGGGGTAGCGGAAACATTCAGTACTTC. The chain couples TRBV19 to TRBJ2-4; possibly TRBD2 for D (6 bases). Germline-derived CDR1 and CDR2 are LNHDA and SQIVND (reference sequence). CDR3 size: 14 residues. V was cut by 7 bases and J by 6 bases, with 16 bases left in between.

This clonotype was detected ten times or more. This rearrangement joins TRBV6-1 to TRBJ2-5; D ambiguous. V was pared by 8 bases and J by 5 bases, with 15 bases between. CDR1 and CDR2 from the germline V gene are MNHNS and SASEGT. This CDR3 spans 13 amino acids. As DNA, the CDR3 is TGTGCCAGCTCCGGACCCGGTCGGGAGACCCAGTACTTC. It specifies CASSGPGRETQYF.

The V and J genes are TRBV3-1 and TRBJ2-7; D might be TRBD2 (6 bases). This CDR3 is built from 16 residues. V was shortened by 0 bases and J by 0 bases, with 12 bases between the two germline ends. Germline CDR1 and CDR2: LGHDT and YNNKEL (reference sequence). CDR3 in DNA: TGTGCCAGCAGCCAAGAGTGGAGGGGCAACTCCTACGAGCAGTACTTC. Amino acid sequence: CASSQEWRGNSYEQYF.

This clonotype turned up a few times. The rearrangement links TRBV29-1 to TRBJ2-7; D remains unclear. This CDR3 spans 13 amino acids. V dropped 2 bases and J dropped 4 bases, with 12 bases sitting between them. CDR1 is SQVTM, CDR2 ANQGSEA, per germline. CDR3 loop: CSVESEAGYEQYF. The CDR3 nucleotides read TGCAGCGTTGAATCTGAGGCTGGTTACGAGCAGTACTTC.

This chain links TRBV27 with TRBJ2-1; no reliable D call. Trimming removed 0 bases from V and 7 bases from J, with 13 bases in between. The CDR3 is 15 residues long. Germline V gene sequence: CDR1 MNHEY, CDR2 SMNVEV (reference sequence). The CDR3 region is CASSLSPAPGNEQFF. The CDR3 region has the DNA TGTGCCAGCAGTTTATCCCCAGCCCCGGGTAATGAGCAGTTCTTC.

This clonotype was found a few times. The gene calls are TRBV15 and TRBJ2-3; 8 bases are a match to TRBD1. The CDR3 has 15 amino acids. Germline lookup yields CDR1 LNHNV and CDR2 YYDKDF (reference sequence). After removal of 5 bases from V and 4 bases from J, the junction contained 8 bases not matched to a gene. This CDR3 reads CATSPRQGRPDTQYF. Here the CDR3 DNA reads TGTGCCACCAGCCCCCGACAGGGGAGGCCAGATACGCAGTATTTT. Full variable domain (outside the CDR3, taken from reference TRBV15 and TRBJ2-3): DAMVIQNPRYQVTQFGKPVTLSCSQTLNHNVMYWYQQKSSQAPKLLFHYYDKDFNNEADTPDNFQSRRPNTSFCFLDIRSPGLGDTAMYLCATSPRQGRPDTQYFGPGTRLTVL.

This clonotype was counted only a few times. The chain recombines TRBV5-5 with TRBJ2-2, with a tentative D call TRBD1 (5 bases). The ends were cut back, 0 bases at V and 3 bases at J, with 15 bases in the middle. This CDR3 region has 17 residues. Per the germline V gene, CDR1 is SGHKS and CDR2 is YYEKEE (reference sequence). Here the CDR3 reads CASSLDRLGVHTGELFF. In DNA form, the CDR3 reads TGTGCCAGCAGCTTGGATAGGTTAGGGGTCCACACCGGGGAGCTGTTTTTT.

The chain links TRBV3-1 to TRBJ2-7, with D possibly called TRBD1 or TRBD2 (6 bases each). This CDR3 region has 18 residues. V dropped 1 base and J dropped 0 bases, with 19 bases sitting between them. Germline assignment: CDR1 LGHDT and CDR2 YNNKEL (reference sequence). This CDR3 is CASSQGGPGGISSYEQYF. CDR3 DNA sequence: TGTGCCAGCAGCCAAGGGGGGCCAGGCGGGATTAGCTCCTACGAGCAGTACTTC.

In this sample, this clonotype turned up many times. V and J are TRBV15 and TRBJ2-3, with D uncertain. CDR1 is LNHNV and CDR2 is YYDKDF in the germline V gene (reference sequence). Trimming left V 4 bases short and J 0 bases short, with 11 bases between. There are 15 residues in the CDR3. In DNA form, the CDR3 reads TGTGCCACCAGCACCCCCCGCGCTAGCACAGATACGCAGTATTTT. Amino acid sequence: CATSTPRASTDTQYF.

This clonotype was seen more than once but under ten times. This chain links TRBV20-1 with TRBJ2-7, with 7 bases fitting TRBD2. The germline gives CDR1 DFQATT, CDR2 SNEGSKA (reference sequence). This CDR3 is built from 13 residues. Unmatched junction bases numbered 5, after V lost 5 bases and J lost 1 base. The CDR3 region has the DNA TGCAGTGCTGAGCGGGGAGATTCCTACGAGCAGTACTTC. As protein: CSAERGDSYEQYF.

This clonotype was counted only a few times. The chain uses TRBV12-3 or TRBV12-4 and TRBJ1-1, with D possibly matching TRBD1 (5 bases). The length of the CDR3 is 14 residues. The V end was cut by 7 bases, the J end by 0 bases, with 12 bases between. CDR3: CASNLRQLNTEAFF. The CDR3 coding sequence is TGTGCCAGCAATCTCAGACAGTTGAACACTGAAGCTTTCTTT.